This is a list of T cell receptor beta chains from one sample in a study of T cells in tumors after PD-1 blockade. This table comes from immunoSEQ multiplex PCR, and its TCRdb copy is limited to in-frame clones, with some not included. Here the sample spans tens of thousands of clones, 80% being singletons. Source: PBMCs, taken before anti-PD-1 treatment. The receptor source for this set is a human donor with basal cell carcinoma. Each CDR3 is given with its conserved first and last residue. The D gene is left open where the match is weak. Clone size is not always given. Where it is, it says once, few, many or a class for expanded clones.

clone size: NA
D gene: NA
CDR3 length: 13
J gene: TRBJ1-1
V gene: TRBV2
CDR3 DNA: TGTGCCAGCAGCGTAGGGGTGGACACTGAAGCTTTCTTT
CDR3 protein: CASSVGVDTEAFF

clone size: NA
D gene: TRBD2
CDR3 length: 18
J gene: TRBJ2-3
V gene: TRBV5-6
CDR3 DNA: TGTGCCAGCAGCTTCTTAACTAGCGGAAAGATTAGCACAGATACGCAGTATTTT
CDR3 protein: CASSFLTSGKISTDTQYF

clone size: NA
D gene: NA
CDR3 length: 12
J gene: TRBJ2-1
V gene: TRBV20-1
CDR3 DNA: TGCAGTGCTAGTTCGGGAAGGCATGAGCAGTTCTTC
CDR3 protein: CSASSGRHEQFF

clone size: few
D gene: NA
CDR3 length: 15
J gene: TRBJ1-6
V gene: TRBV30
CDR3 DNA: TGTGCCTGGAGGGTACAGGGCTCCTATAATTCACCCCTCCACTTT
CDR3 protein: CAWRVQGSYNSPLHF

clone size: once
D gene: TRBD2
CDR3 length: 17
J gene: TRBJ2-1
V gene: TRBV19
CDR3 DNA: TGTGCCAGTAGTATAGATCTCGGCGGGAGTTACTACAATGAGCAGTTCTTC
CDR3 protein: CASSIDLGGSYYNEQFF

clone size: NA
D gene: NA
CDR3 length: 14
J gene: TRBJ2-7
V gene: TRBV11-3
CDR3 DNA: TGTGCCAGCGGGATAGTTGGAGGGATGTACGAGCAGTACTTC
CDR3 protein: CASGIVGGMYEQYF

clone size: NA
D gene: NA
CDR3 length: 15
J gene: TRBJ1-3
V gene: TRBV2
CDR3 DNA: TGTGCCAGCAGTGTCGGGGGTACTTCTGGAAACACCATATATTTT
CDR3 protein: CASSVGGTSGNTIYF

clone size: NA
D gene: NA
CDR3 length: 13
J gene: TRBJ2-5
V gene: TRBV6-6
CDR3 DNA: TGTGCCAGCAGTTACCCGGATTGGGAGACCCAGTACTTC
CDR3 protein: CASSYPDWETQYF

clone size: NA
D gene: NA
CDR3 length: 15
J gene: TRBJ2-1
V gene: TRBV25-1
CDR3 DNA: TGTGCCAGCACACCAAAGGGGGGGCCCTACGATGAGCAGTTCTTC
CDR3 protein: CASTPKGGPYDEQFF

clone size: few
D gene: NA
CDR3 length: 15
J gene: TRBJ1-5
V gene: TRBV7-6
CDR3 DNA: TGTGCCAGCAGCTTATCTCAGGACTGGGGTCAGCCCCAGCATTTT
CDR3 protein: CASSLSQDWGQPQHF

clone size: NA
D gene: NA
CDR3 length: 14
J gene: TRBJ1-1
V gene: TRBV19
CDR3 DNA: TGTGCCAGTACACGGACAGAGCTGAACACTGAAGCTTTCTTT
CDR3 protein: CASTRTELNTEAFF

clone size: NA
D gene: NA
CDR3 length: 14
J gene: TRBJ1-2
V gene: TRBV18
CDR3 DNA: TGTGCCAGCTCAAATAGCCAACGGGTAGAGGGCTACACCTTC
CDR3 protein: CASSNSQRVEGYTF

clone size: NA
D gene: TRBD2
CDR3 length: 16
J gene: TRBJ2-5
V gene: TRBV5-6
CDR3 DNA: TGTGCCAGCAGCTTGTTGGCGGGCGGGGGGGCAACAACCCAGTACTTC
CDR3 protein: CASSLLAGGGATTQYF

clone size: NA
D gene: TRBD2
CDR3 length: 15
J gene: TRBJ2-5
V gene: TRBV27
CDR3 DNA: TGTGCCAGCAGTTTATTTGGGGGGGGTCAAGAGACCCAGTACTTC
CDR3 protein: CASSLFGGGQETQYF

clone size: NA
D gene: TRBD1
CDR3 length: 15
J gene: TRBJ2-2
V gene: TRBV6-5
CDR3 DNA: TGTGCCAGCAGTACCCAGGGGGCCAACACCGGGGAGCTGTTTTTT
CDR3 protein: CASSTQGANTGELFF

clone size: NA
D gene: NA
CDR3 length: 15
J gene: TRBJ2-5
V gene: TRBV9
CDR3 DNA: TGTGCCAGCAGCGTAGCGGCTCACATACGGGAGACCCAGTACTTC
CDR3 protein: CASSVAAHIRETQYF

clone size: NA
D gene: NA
CDR3 length: 14
J gene: TRBJ2-2
V gene: TRBV3-1/TRBV3-2
CDR3 DNA: TGTGCCAGCAGTCAGACAGGGAACACCGGGGAGCTGTTTTTT
CDR3 protein: CASSQTGNTGELFF

clone size: NA
D gene: TRBD1
CDR3 length: 19
J gene: TRBJ2-5
V gene: TRBV5-1
CDR3 DNA: TGCGCCAGCAGCTACTGGGGACAGGGGGGATCGACCGGCGGAGAGACCCAGTACTTC
CDR3 protein: CASSYWGQGGSTGGETQYF

clone size: NA
D gene: TRBD1
CDR3 length: 14
J gene: TRBJ1-4
V gene: TRBV6-6
CDR3 DNA: TGTGCCAGCAGATTACAGGGGGGAAATGAAAAACTGTTTTTT
CDR3 protein: CASRLQGGNEKLFF

clone size: NA
D gene: NA
CDR3 length: 16
J gene: TRBJ1-1
V gene: TRBV6-6
CDR3 DNA: TGTGCCAGCAGTTACCCATCATCCGGGGGGAGCACTGAAGCTTTCTTT
CDR3 protein: CASSYPSSGGSTEAFF

clone size: NA
D gene: NA
CDR3 length: 15
J gene: TRBJ2-1
V gene: TRBV7-9
CDR3 DNA: TGTGCCAGCAGCTTTACCTTCGACTTTACCCATGAGCAGTTCTTC
CDR3 protein: CASSFTFDFTHEQFF

clone size: NA
D gene: TRBD1
CDR3 length: 17
J gene: TRBJ1-4
V gene: TRBV18
CDR3 DNA: TGTGCCAGCTCACCAAACAGGGGCGAGCGAACGAATGAAAAACTGTTTTTT
CDR3 protein: CASSPNRGERTNEKLFF

clone size: NA
D gene: TRBD1
CDR3 length: 13
J gene: TRBJ1-1
V gene: TRBV27
CDR3 DNA: TGTGCCAGCAGTACGAGACAGGGGACTGAAGCTTTCTTT
CDR3 protein: CASSTRQGTEAFF

clone size: NA
D gene: NA
CDR3 length: 15
J gene: TRBJ2-1
V gene: TRBV7-7
CDR3 DNA: TGTGCTAGCAGCTTGCGGCTCACAGGCTACAATGAGCAGTTCTTC
CDR3 protein: CASSLRLTGYNEQFF

clone size: NA
D gene: NA
CDR3 length: 15
J gene: TRBJ1-1
V gene: TRBV19
CDR3 DNA: TGTGCCAGTAGTATAGTTTGGGGGACGAACACTGAAGCTTTCTTT
CDR3 protein: CASSIVWGTNTEAFF

clone size: NA
D gene: NA
CDR3 length: 16
J gene: TRBJ2-7
V gene: TRBV7-9
CDR3 DNA: TGTGCCAGCAGCTTGGCGGCAGGGAGATTTCACTACGAGCAGTACTTC
CDR3 protein: CASSLAAGRFHYEQYF

clone size: NA
D gene: NA
CDR3 length: 14
J gene: TRBJ1-2
V gene: TRBV29-1
CDR3 DNA: TGCAGCGTTGAAGAGGTCCGGAGCAACTATGGCTACACCTTC
CDR3 protein: CSVEEVRSNYGYTF

clone size: NA
D gene: TRBD2
CDR3 length: 17
J gene: TRBJ2-1
V gene: TRBV10-3
CDR3 DNA: TGTGCCATCAGTGAGTGGGGTAGCGGGGCATCCTACAATGAGCAGTTCTTC
CDR3 protein: CAISEWGSGASYNEQFF

clone size: NA
D gene: NA
CDR3 length: 15
J gene: TRBJ2-5
V gene: TRBV5-1
CDR3 DNA: TGCGCCAGCAGCTCAACGGGGGGCCGGGGAGAGACCCAGTACTTC
CDR3 protein: CASSSTGGRGETQYF

clone size: NA
D gene: TRBD2
CDR3 length: 16
J gene: TRBJ2-7
V gene: TRBV4-1
CDR3 DNA: TGCGCCAGCAGCCAAGGACCTGGGGGGGGACCCTACGAGCAGTACTTC
CDR3 protein: CASSQGPGGGPYEQYF

clone size: NA
D gene: TRBD2
CDR3 length: 18
J gene: TRBJ2-3
V gene: TRBV11-2
CDR3 DNA: TGTGCCAGCAGCTTAATTCGGACTAGCGCCTCTAGCACAGATACGCAGTATTTT
CDR3 protein: CASSLIRTSASSTDTQYF

clone size: NA
D gene: TRBD1
CDR3 length: 15
J gene: TRBJ2-3
V gene: TRBV5-8
CDR3 DNA: TGTGCCAGCAGCTTGGTGCAGGGGGCCACAGATACGCAGTATTTT
CDR3 protein: CASSLVQGATDTQYF

clone size: NA
D gene: NA
CDR3 length: 14
J gene: TRBJ1-2
V gene: TRBV3-1/TRBV3-2
CDR3 DNA: TGTGCCAGCAGCCAACTTTCAGCGAACTATGGCTACACCTTC
CDR3 protein: CASSQLSANYGYTF

clone size: NA
D gene: TRBD2
CDR3 length: 16
J gene: TRBJ2-7
V gene: TRBV7-2
CDR3 DNA: TGTGCCAGCCGCCGGGCGGCGGGGGGAGGTGGCTACGAGCAGTACTTC
CDR3 protein: CASRRAAGGGGYEQYF

clone size: NA
D gene: NA
CDR3 length: 16
J gene: TRBJ1-1
V gene: TRBV5-1
CDR3 DNA: TGCGCCAGCAGCTTGGAAGGGGCGACGGTGAACACTGAAGCTTTCTTT
CDR3 protein: CASSLEGATVNTEAFF

clone size: NA
D gene: NA
CDR3 length: 14
J gene: TRBJ2-7
V gene: TRBV27
CDR3 DNA: TGTGCCACTCGGGCGTTCTCAACTTCCTACGAGCAGTACTTC
CDR3 protein: CATRAFSTSYEQYF

clone size: NA
D gene: TRBD1
CDR3 length: 18
J gene: TRBJ1-5
V gene: TRBV2
CDR3 DNA: TGTGCCAGCAGTGAGAGGCAGGGGGGAATTGGGAGCAATCAGCCCCAGCATTTT
CDR3 protein: CASSERQGGIGSNQPQHF

clone size: few
D gene: TRBD2
CDR3 length: 14
J gene: TRBJ2-3
V gene: TRBV6-1
CDR3 DNA: TGTGCCAGCAGTGGAGCGGGGGACACAGATACGCAGTATTTT
CDR3 protein: CASSGAGDTDTQYF

clone size: NA
D gene: NA
CDR3 length: 15
J gene: TRBJ1-2
V gene: TRBV3-1/TRBV3-2
CDR3 DNA: TGTGCCAGCAGCCAAGATGCGGGGAGCCTCCTAGGCTACACCTTC
CDR3 protein: CASSQDAGSLLGYTF